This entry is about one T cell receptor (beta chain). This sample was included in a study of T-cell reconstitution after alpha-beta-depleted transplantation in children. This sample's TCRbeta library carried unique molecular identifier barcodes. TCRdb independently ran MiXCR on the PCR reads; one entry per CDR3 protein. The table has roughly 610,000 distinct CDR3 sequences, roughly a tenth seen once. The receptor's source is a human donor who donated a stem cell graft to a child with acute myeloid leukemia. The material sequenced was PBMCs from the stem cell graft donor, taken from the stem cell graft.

The CDR3 DNA follows: TGTGCCAGCAGTTACTTACCGGGACTAGAGGAGCAGTACTTC. It codes for CASSYLPGLEEQYF. V and J are TRBV6-2 or TRBV6-3 and TRBJ2-7; 8 bases agree with TRBD2. Trimming removed 1 base from V and 7 bases from J; junction bases left unmatched: 6. The CDR3 loop spans 14 amino acids. Per germline, CDR1 MNHEY and CDR2 SVGEGT.